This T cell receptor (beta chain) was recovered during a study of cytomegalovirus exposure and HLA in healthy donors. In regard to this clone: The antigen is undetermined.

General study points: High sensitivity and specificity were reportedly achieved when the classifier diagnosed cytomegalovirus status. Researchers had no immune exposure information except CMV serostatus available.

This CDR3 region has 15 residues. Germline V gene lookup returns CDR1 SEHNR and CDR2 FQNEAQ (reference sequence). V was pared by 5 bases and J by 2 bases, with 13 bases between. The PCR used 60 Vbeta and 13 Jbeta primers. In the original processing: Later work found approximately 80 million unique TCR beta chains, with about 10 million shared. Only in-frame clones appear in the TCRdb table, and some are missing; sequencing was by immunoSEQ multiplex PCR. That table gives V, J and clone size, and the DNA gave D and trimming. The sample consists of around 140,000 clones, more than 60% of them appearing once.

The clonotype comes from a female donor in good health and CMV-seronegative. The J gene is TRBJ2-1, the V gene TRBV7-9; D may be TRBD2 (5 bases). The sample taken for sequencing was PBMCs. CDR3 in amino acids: CASSAGTGTYNEQFF. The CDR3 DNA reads TGTGCCAGCAGCGCCGGAACGGGGACCTACAATGAGCAGTTCTTC.